These 21 T cell receptor beta chains originate from one sample sequenced in a study of T cells in localized non-small cell lung cancer. TCRdb's copy holds only in-frame clones and misses some; the assay was immunoSEQ multiplex PCR. The sample yields 90,000 to 95,000 clones, approximately 91% seen once. This material consisted of PBMCs, taken before any cancer treatment. These receptors came from a woman aged 35 to 70 with stage II squamous cell lung carcinoma.

The rearrangement joins TRBV11-2 to TRBJ1-2, with D hard to call. Germline V gene sequence: CDR1 SGHAT, CDR2 FQNNGV. CDR3 length equals 12 residues. Trimming took off 6 bases at V and 5 bases at J, with 10 bases between the two ends. CDR3 region: CASRSQPYGYTF. CDR3 sequence (DNA): TGTGCCAGCAGGTCTCAGCCGTATGGCTACACCTTC.

This clone was observed a handful of times. J is TRBJ1-6 and V is TRBV6-1; 7 bases map to TRBD1. The V segment lost 5 bases and the J segment 10 bases; nucleotides outside the gene matches: 11. CDR1 is MNHNS and CDR2 is SASEGT in the germline V gene. This CDR3 has 15 residues. Here the CDR3 DNA reads TGTGCCAGCAGTCCAGGGGGGGGATCAGTGTCACCCCTCCACTTT. Amino acid sequence: CASSPGGGSVSPLHF.

This clone is a singleton in its sample. This chain links TRBV29-1 with TRBJ1-3; possible D gene TRBD1, 5 bases. This CDR3 is 13 amino acids long. V was cut by 5 bases and J by 0 bases, with 8 bases left in between. CDR1 and CDR2 (germline): SQVTM, ANQGSEA. This chain's CDR3 is CSVRGNSGNTIYF. CDR3 nucleotide sequence: TGCAGCGTTCGGGGGAACTCTGGAAACACCATATATTTT.

The rearrangement joins TRBV6-5 to TRBJ1-2; a possible D gene is TRBD1 (6 bases). V was pared by 2 bases and J by 6 bases, with 10 bases between. Germline V lookup: CDR1 MNHEY, CDR2 SVGAGI. CDR3 length equals 13 residues. The DNA of the CDR3 is TGTGCCAGCAGTTACCCCGACAGGCATGGCTACACCTTC. It specifies CASSYPDRHGYTF.

V usage is TRBV4-1 and J usage is TRBJ1-1, with 9 bases lining up with TRBD1. The CDR3 covers 15 residues. CDR1 is MGHRA and CDR2 is YSYEKL in the germline V gene. V dropped 5 bases and J dropped 4; count of bases not matched to a gene: 8. CDR3 in DNA: TGCGCCAGCAGCTACCGACAGGGGGATGGCACTGAAGCTTTCTTT. Translating gives CASSYRQGDGTEAFF.

A note on this clone: The germline gene is not matched at one end of the junction; a read error may be the cause. This chain joins TRBV6-6 and TRBJ1-3, with TRBD1 identical over 7 bases. Germline values: CDR1 MNHNY, CDR2 SVGAGI (reference sequence). CDR3 length: 13 residues. CDR3 in amino acids: CASSYSGETGEDF. The CDR3, as DNA: TGTGCCAGCAGTTACTCCGGTGAAACAGGGGAGGATTTT.

The gene calls are TRBV25-1 and TRBJ2-7; D gene ambiguous. CDR3 length: 11 residues. The germline gives CDR1 MGHDK, CDR2 SYGVNS. Trimming took off 3 bases at V and 5 bases at J, with 5 bases between the two ends. CDR3 bases: TGTGCCAGCAGTGAGACCCACGAGCAGTACTTC. This encodes CASSETHEQYF.

The genes are TRBV5-4 and TRBJ1-1, with unresolved D. The CDR3 has 12 amino acids. V lost 0 bases, J lost 3 bases, and 3 bases lay in between. Per the germline V gene, CDR1 is SGHNT and CDR2 is YYREEE (reference sequence). The CDR3 here is CASSLGDTEAFF. The DNA for the CDR3 is TGTGCCAGCAGCTTGGGAGACACTGAAGCTTTCTTT.

This clone came up a few times. J is TRBJ2-7 and V is TRBV7-9, with 10 nucleotides matching TRBD1. The germline V gene encodes CDR1 SEHNR and CDR2 FQNEAQ (reference sequence). Germline trimming cut 2 bases from V and 5 bases from J; bases unmatched to any gene: 3. CDR3 size: 14 residues. CDR3 amino acids: CASSLRQGADEQYF. CDR3 nucleotides: TGTGCCAGCAGCTTAAGACAGGGGGCGGACGAGCAGTACTTC.

The chain recombines TRBV9 with TRBJ2-3; D tentatively reads TRBD1 or TRBD2 (5 bases each). Trimming shortened V by 0 bases and J by 2 bases, and 13 bases separated the two germline ends. The CDR3 runs to 16 residues. The V gene's germline CDR1 is SGDLS and CDR2 YYNGEE. The CDR3, as DNA: TGTGCCAGCAGCGTAGAAGGGGACCGAACCACAGATACGCAGTATTTT. Its protein product is CASSVEGDRTTDTQYF. The complete variable domain, with remaining parts taken from reference TRBV9 and TRBJ2-3, reads DSGVTQTPKHLITATGQRVTLRCSPRSGDLSVYWYQQSLDQGLQFLIQYYNGEERAKGNILERFSAQQFPDLHSELNLSSLELGDSALYFCASSVEGDRTTDTQYFGPGTRLTVL.

In DNA, the CDR3 is TGTGCCAGCAGCTTACGAGGGCAGAGCAAGCAGTACTTC. Amino acid sequence: CASSLRGQSKQYF. The V call is TRBV7-9, the J call TRBJ2-7; a weak D match, TRBD2 (5 bases). V gave up 2 bases and J gave up 8 bases, with 13 bases separating them. Germline CDR1 reads SEHNR; CDR2 reads FQNEAQ (reference sequence). The CDR3 has 13 residues.

V gene TRBV7-9 combines with J gene TRBJ1-1, with TRBD1 identical over 9 bases. CDR1 and CDR2 from the germline V gene are SEHNR and FQNEAQ (reference sequence). V was pared by 3 bases and J by 6 bases, with 8 bases of the junction left unmatched. This CDR3 comprises 15 residues. The CDR3 is CASSFRTGETAEAFF. DNA for the CDR3: TGTGCCAGCAGCTTCAGGACAGGGGAAACTGCTGAAGCTTTCTTT.

The V and J genes are TRBV14 and TRBJ2-7; 9 nucleotides line up with TRBD1. The CDR3 runs to 15 residues. The junction had 7 bases not matched to a gene; V was cut back by 4 bases and J by 3 bases. Germline V gene sequence: CDR1 SGHDN, CDR2 FVKESK. Written as DNA, the CDR3 is TGTGCCAGCAGCCCGTCCGGGACAGGGATCTACGAGCAGTACTTC. Translated, it gives CASSPSGTGIYEQYF.

The chain employs TRBV11-3 and TRBJ2-7; D might be TRBD2 (5 bases). V was cut by 5 bases and J by 2 bases, with 10 bases left in between. This CDR3 contains 13 residues. Germline V CDR1 and CDR2: SGHNT, YENEEA. The CDR3 sequence is CASSLDGTYEQYF. The CDR3 bases are TGTGCCAGCAGCCTCGACGGGACCTACGAGCAGTACTTC.

This chain connects TRBV2 to TRBJ2-7; 9 bases are shared with TRBD1. The CDR3 sequence is 13 residues long. Trimming at V came to 6 bases and at J to 5 bases, leaving 5 bases not matched to a gene. CDR1 is SNHLY and CDR2 is FYNNEI in the germline V gene. CDR3 protein: CASSGQGIHEQYF. In nucleotides, the CDR3 is TGTGCCAGCAGCGGACAGGGGATCCACGAGCAGTACTTC.

This clone appeared once. A read error may produce the germline difference seen at one junction end. The chain employs TRBV7-7 and TRBJ2-7; weak D call: TRBD2 (5 bases). The CDR3 covers 13 residues. The germline CDR1 and CDR2 sequences are SSHAT and FNYEAQ (reference sequence). The CDR3 bases are TGTGCTAGCAGCTTAGCGCTATTTAGGGAGCAGTACTTC. It encodes CASSLALFREQYF.

Only a few counts were recorded for this clone. This chain connects TRBV2 to TRBJ2-2; D possibly uses TRBD1 or TRBD2 (5 bases each). V shed 6 bases and J shed 4 bases, with 18 bases lying between them. Germline V gives CDR1 SNHLY, CDR2 FYNNEI. This CDR3 spans 16 amino acids. Written as DNA, the CDR3 is TGTGCCAGCAGGGACCCAGCTGGTGGGGGCACCGGGGAGCTGTTTTTT. Translating gives CASRDPAGGGTGELFF.

The chain carries TRBV5-1 and TRBJ2-6, with a possible D match to TRBD1 (6 bases). This CDR3 spans 18 amino acids. The germline V gene encodes CDR1 SGHRS and CDR2 YFSETQ. Trimming took off 6 bases at V and 0 bases at J, with 19 bases between the two ends. CDR3: CASIATGKTSSGANVLTF. DNA of the CDR3: TGCGCCAGCATTGCCACAGGGAAGACCAGCTCTGGGGCCAACGTCCTGACTTTC.

The genes are TRBV4-2 and TRBJ1-1, with D uncertain. Germline V gives CDR1 LGHNA, CDR2 YNFKEQ. V lost 8 bases and J 4 bases, leaving 14 bases between the germline ends. This CDR3 is built from 13 residues. The CDR3 loop reads CASSTERRTEAFF. The DNA of the CDR3 is TGTGCCAGCTCGACCGAACGGCGCACTGAAGCTTTCTTT.

This clone came up once. This chain uses TRBV27 with TRBJ1-4, with D possibly matching TRBD1 (6 bases). Trimming took 3 bases from V and 8 from J, leaving 13 bases between them. Germline V gene sequence: CDR1 MNHEY, CDR2 SMNVEV (reference sequence). This CDR3 region has 14 residues. The DNA of the CDR3 is TGTGCCAGCAGTTTGTACAGGGCTAGAGAAAAACTGTTTTTT. Encoded protein: CASSLYRAREKLFF.

This chain's CDR3 is CASKLAGGTDTQYF. As DNA, the CDR3 is TGCGCCAGCAAATTAGCGGGAGGGACGGATACGCAGTATTTT. The V call is TRBV5-1, the J call TRBJ2-3; 11 nucleotides match TRBD2. The germline CDR1 and CDR2 sequences are SGHRS and YFSETQ. The CDR3 contains 14 residues. Trimming cost V 6 bases and J 6 bases; bases outside gene matches: 6.